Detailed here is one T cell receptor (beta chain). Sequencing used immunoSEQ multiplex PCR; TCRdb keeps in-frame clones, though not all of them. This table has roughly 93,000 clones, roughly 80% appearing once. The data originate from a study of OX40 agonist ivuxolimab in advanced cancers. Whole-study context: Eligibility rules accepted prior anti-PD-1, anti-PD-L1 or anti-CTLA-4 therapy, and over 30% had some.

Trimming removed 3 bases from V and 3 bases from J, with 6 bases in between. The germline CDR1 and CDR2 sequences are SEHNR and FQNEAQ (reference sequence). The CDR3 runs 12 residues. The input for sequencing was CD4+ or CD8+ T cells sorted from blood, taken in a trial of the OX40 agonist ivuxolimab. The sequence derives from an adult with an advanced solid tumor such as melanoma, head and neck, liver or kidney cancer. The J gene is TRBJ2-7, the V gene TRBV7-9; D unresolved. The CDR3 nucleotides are TGTGCCAGCAGCTTGACGGACTACGAGCAGTACTTC. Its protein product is CASSLTDYEQYF.